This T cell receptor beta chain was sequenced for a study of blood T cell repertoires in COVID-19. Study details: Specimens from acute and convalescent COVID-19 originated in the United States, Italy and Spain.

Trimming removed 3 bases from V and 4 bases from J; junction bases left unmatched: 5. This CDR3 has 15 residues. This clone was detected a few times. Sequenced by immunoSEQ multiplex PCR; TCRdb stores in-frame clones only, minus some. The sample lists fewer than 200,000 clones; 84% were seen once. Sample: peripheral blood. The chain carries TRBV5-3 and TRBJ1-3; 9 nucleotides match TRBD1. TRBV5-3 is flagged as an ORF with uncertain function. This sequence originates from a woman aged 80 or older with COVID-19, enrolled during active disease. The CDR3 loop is CARSSQGARGNTIYF. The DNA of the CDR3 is TGTGCCAGAAGCTCACAGGGGGCGCGCGGAAACACCATATATTTT.